These 2 T cell receptor beta chains were all obtained from the same sample, sequenced in a study of blood T cells in healthy people across ages. Using a J-beta primer mix together with a sample-barcoded 5' primer, a second PCR was run for 7 to 11 cycles. Using its own MiXCR run on the 5' RACE reads, TCRdb lists one record per CDR3 protein. The sample lists 1,500,000 or so distinct CDR3 sequences; approximately 59% were seen once. Sequencing input: blood. The receptors shown here come from a man in his late teens or twenties in good health.

This chain links TRBV10-3 with TRBJ2-1, with 10 bases aligning to TRBD2. The V gene end was trimmed by 5 bases and the J gene end by 6 bases; junction bases not matched to a gene: 7. The CDR3 runs 15 residues. CDR1 and CDR2 (germline): ENHRY, SYGVKD. The chain's CDR3 is CAISRPGTSVNEQFF. For the CDR3, the DNA is TGTGCCATCAGTCGACCCGGGACTAGCGTCAATGAGCAGTTCTTC.

The chain has TRBV27 and TRBJ1-4; D remains ambiguous. Germline V gives CDR1 MNHEY, CDR2 SMNVEV (reference sequence). With 11 bases removed from V and 5 bases from J, the gap between germline ends came to 12 bases. The CDR3 runs to 12 residues. Here the CDR3 reads CAGREKNEKLFF. The CDR3 DNA reads as TGTGCCGGAAGGGAGAAGAATGAAAAACTGTTTTTT.